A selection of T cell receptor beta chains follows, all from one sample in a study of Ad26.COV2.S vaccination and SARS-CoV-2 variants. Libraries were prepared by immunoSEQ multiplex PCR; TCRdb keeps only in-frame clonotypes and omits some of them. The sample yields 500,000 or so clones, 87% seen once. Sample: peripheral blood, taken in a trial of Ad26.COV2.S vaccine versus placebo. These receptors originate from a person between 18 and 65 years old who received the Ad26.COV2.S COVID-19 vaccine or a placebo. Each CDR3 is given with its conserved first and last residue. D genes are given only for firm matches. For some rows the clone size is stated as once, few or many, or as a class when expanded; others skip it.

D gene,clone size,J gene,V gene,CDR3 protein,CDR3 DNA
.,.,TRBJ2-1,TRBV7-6,CASSARRGSSYNEQFF,TGTGCCAGCAGCGCCCGTCGGGGGTCGTCCTACAATGAGCAGTTCTTC
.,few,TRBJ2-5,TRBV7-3,CASSLSRGETQYF,TGTGCCAGCAGCTTAAGCCGGGGGGAGACCCAGTACTTC
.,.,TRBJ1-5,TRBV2,CASSGGQGNQPQHF,TGTGCCAGCAGTGGTGGGCAGGGTAATCAGCCCCAGCATTTT
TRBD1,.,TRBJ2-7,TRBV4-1,CASSQDLGQSFSYEQYF,TGCGCCAGCAGCCAAGATCTGGGACAGTCGTTCTCCTACGAGCAGTACTTC
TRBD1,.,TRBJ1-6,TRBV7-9,CASSSGTGGLNSPLHF,TGTGCCAGCAGCTCGGGGACAGGGGGCCTTAATTCACCCCTCCACTTT
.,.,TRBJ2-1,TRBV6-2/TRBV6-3,CASSYAVGGGPSSYNEQFF,TGTGCCAGCAGTTACGCGGTAGGTGGCGGGCCGAGCTCCTACAATGAGCAGTTCTTC
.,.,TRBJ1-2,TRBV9,CASSKSPDGWGYTF,TGTGCCAGCAGCAAATCTCCGGACGGGTGGGGCTACACCTTC
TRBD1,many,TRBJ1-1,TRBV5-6,CASSWDRNTEAFF,TGTGCCAGCAGCTGGGACAGAAACACTGAAGCTTTCTTT
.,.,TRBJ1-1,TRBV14,CASSQGYGIMNTEAFF,TGTGCCAGCAGCCAAGGGTACGGCATAATGAACACTGAAGCTTTCTTT
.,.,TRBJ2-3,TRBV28,CASSSNAGSKDTQYF,TGTGCCAGCAGTTCGAACGCAGGGAGTAAGGATACGCAGTATTTT
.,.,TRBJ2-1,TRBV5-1,CASSRDGYNEQFF,TGCGCCAGCAGCAGGGACGGCTACAATGAGCAGTTCTTC
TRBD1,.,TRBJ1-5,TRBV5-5,CASSAAPGQGSQPQHF,TGTGCCAGCAGCGCTGCCCCGGGACAGGGTAGTCAGCCCCAGCATTTT
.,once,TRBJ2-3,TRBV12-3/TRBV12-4,CASSYGNTDTQYF,TGTGCCAGCAGTTATGGGAACACAGATACGCAGTATTTT
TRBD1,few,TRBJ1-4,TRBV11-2,CASSRMDRGNEKLFF,TGTGCCAGCAGCCGGATGGACAGGGGTAATGAAAAACTGTTTTTT
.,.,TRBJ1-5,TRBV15,CATSRDQFQGFNQPQHF,TGTGCCACCAGCAGAGATCAATTCCAGGGGTTTAATCAGCCCCAGCATTTT
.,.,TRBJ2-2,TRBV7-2,CASSLEIRRSNTGELFF,TGTGCCAGCAGCTTAGAGATCAGACGGTCGAACACCGGGGAGCTGTTTTTT
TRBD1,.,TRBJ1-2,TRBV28,CASSFSQGARGYTF,TGTGCCAGCAGTTTCTCACAGGGGGCTAGGGGCTACACCTTC